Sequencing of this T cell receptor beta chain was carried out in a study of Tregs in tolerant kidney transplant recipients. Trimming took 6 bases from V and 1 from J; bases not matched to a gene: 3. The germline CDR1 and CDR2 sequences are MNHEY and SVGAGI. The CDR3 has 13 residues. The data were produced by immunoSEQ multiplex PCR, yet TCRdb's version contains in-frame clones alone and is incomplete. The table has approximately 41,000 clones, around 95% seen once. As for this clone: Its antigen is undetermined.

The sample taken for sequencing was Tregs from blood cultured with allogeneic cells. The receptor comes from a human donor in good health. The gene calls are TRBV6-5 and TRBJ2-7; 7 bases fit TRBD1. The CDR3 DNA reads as TGTGCCAGCAGGAGGGACAGTTCCTACGAGCAGTACTTC. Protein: CASRRDSSYEQYF.